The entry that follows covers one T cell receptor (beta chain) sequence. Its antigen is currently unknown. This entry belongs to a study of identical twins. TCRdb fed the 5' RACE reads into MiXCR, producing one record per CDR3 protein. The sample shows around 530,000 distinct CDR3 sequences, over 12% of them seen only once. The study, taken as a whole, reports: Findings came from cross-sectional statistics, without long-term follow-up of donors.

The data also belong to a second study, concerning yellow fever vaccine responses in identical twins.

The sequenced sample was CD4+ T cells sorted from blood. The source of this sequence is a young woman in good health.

The CDR3 DNA is TGCAGTGCTAGAGATCGGGGCGGGACCCCCTACAATGAGCAGTTCTTC. This sequence encodes CSARDRGGTPYNEQFF. This chain joins TRBV20-1 and TRBJ2-1; D may be TRBD2 (6 bases). V was clipped by 0 bases and J by 2 bases, with 14 bases between them. Germline CDR1 DFQATT, CDR2 SNEGSKA (reference sequence). CDR3 length: 16 amino acids.